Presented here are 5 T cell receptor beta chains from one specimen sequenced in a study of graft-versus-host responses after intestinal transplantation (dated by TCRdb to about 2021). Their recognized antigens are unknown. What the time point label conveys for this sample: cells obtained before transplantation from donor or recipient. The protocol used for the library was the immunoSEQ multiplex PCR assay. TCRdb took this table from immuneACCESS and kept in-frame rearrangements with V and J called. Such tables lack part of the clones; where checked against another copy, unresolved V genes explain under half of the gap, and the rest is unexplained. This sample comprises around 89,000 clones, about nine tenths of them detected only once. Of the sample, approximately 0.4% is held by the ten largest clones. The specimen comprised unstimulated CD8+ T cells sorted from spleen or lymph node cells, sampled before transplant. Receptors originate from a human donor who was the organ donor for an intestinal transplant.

The CDR3 region is CASMGGGLPSLAKNIQYF. The DNA of the CDR3 is TGTGCCAGCATGGGGGGAGGATTACCTTCACTAGCCAAAAACATTCAGTACTTC. V is TRBV27 and J is TRBJ2-4, with a tentative D call TRBD2 (6 bases). This CDR3 has 18 residues. The V gene lost 7 bases and the J gene lost 0 bases, with 22 bases spanning the gap. Germline assignment: CDR1 MNHEY and CDR2 SMNVEV (reference sequence).

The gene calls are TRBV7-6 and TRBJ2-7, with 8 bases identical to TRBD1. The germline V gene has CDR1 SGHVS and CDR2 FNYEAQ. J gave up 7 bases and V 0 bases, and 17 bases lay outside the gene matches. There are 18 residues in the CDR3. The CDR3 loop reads CASSLAGFYTPGGQEQYF. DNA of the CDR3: TGTGCCAGCAGCTTAGCGGGTTTCTATACCCCAGGGGGCCAAGAGCAGTACTTC.

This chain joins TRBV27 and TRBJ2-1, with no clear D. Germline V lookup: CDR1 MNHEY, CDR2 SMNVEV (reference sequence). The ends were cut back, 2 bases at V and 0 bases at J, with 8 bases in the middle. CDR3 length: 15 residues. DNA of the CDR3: TGTGCCAGCAGTTTAGAGACTGGCTCCTACAATGAGCAGTTCTTC. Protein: CASSLETGSYNEQFF.

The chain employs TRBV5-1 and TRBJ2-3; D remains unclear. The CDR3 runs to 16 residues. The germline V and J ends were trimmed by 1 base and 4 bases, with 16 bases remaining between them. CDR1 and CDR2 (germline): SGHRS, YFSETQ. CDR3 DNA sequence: TGCGCCAGCAGCTTGTCTCCAGGCGTGGTGGCAGATACGCAGTATTTT. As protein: CASSLSPGVVADTQYF.

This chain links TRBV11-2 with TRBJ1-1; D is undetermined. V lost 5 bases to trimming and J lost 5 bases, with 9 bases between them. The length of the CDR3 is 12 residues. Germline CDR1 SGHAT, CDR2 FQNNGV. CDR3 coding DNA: TGTGCCAGCAGCCAGGTCAATACTGAAGCTTTCTTT. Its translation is CASSQVNTEAFF.